This record concerns one TCR beta chain sequence. Antigen unknown. This CDR3 region has 15 residues. Germline V gene data show CDR1 as LGHDT and CDR2 as YNNKEL (reference sequence). Trimming cost V 2 bases and J 4 bases, with 11 bases left between them. Unique molecular identifiers were built into the TCR beta cDNA libraries. The authors obtained roughly 0.5 million cDNA molecules from roughly 1.1 to 9.2 million T cells. Each CDR3 protein gets one entry after TCRdb re-called the PCR reads with MiXCR. The data contain roughly 700,000 distinct CDR3 sequences, 25% to 30% of them singletons. The sample comes from a study of post-analysis software for immune sequencing data. Study findings and constraints: Controls showed lower frequencies than patients for roughly 5 TRBV segments, and TRBV5-6, TRBV5-1 and TRBV20-1 were among these.

V and J are TRBV3-1 and TRBJ2-2; a weak D match, TRBD1 (5 bases). Input material: blood. This receptor was taken from a girl aged 5 to 17 with multiple sclerosis. The chain's CDR3 is CASSQSQGSTGELFF. CDR3 coding DNA: TGTGCCAGCAGCCAATCCCAGGGCAGCACCGGGGAGCTGTTTTTT.